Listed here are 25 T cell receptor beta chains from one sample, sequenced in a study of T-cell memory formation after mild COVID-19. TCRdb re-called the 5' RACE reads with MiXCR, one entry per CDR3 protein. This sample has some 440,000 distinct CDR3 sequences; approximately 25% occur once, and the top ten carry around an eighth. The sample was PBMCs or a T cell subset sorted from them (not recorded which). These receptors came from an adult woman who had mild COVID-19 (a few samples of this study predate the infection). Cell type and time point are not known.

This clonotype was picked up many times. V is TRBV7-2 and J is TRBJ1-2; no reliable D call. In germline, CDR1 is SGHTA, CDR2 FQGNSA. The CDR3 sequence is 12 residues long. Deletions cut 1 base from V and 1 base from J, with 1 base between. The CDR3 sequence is CASSLDNYGYTF. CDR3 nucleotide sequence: TGTGCCAGCAGCTTAGATAACTATGGCTACACCTTC.

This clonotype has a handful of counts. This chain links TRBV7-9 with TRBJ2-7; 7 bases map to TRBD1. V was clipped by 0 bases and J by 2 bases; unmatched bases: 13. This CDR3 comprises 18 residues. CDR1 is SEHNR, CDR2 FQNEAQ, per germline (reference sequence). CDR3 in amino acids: CASSLAPWGQPLPYEQYF. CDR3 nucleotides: TGTGCCAGCAGCTTAGCGCCGTGGGGACAGCCCCTTCCCTACGAGCAGTACTTC. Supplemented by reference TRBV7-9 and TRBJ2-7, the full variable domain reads DTGVSQNPRHKITKRGQNVTFRCDPISEHNRLYWYRQTLGQGPEFLTYFQNEAQLEKSRLLSDRFSAERPKGSFSTLEIQRTEQGDSAMYLCASSLAPWGQPLPYEQYFGPGTRLTVT.

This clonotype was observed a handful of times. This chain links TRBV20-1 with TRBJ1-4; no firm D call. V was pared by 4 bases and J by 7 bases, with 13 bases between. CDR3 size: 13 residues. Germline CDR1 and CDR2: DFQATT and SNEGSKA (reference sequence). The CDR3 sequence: CSAKAGGREKLFF. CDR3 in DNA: TGCAGTGCTAAGGCAGGTGGGCGTGAAAAACTGTTTTTT.

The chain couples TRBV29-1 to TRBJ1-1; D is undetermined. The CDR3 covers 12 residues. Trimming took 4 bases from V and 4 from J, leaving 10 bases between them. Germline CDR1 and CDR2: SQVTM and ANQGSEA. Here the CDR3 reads CSVAGEFTEAFF. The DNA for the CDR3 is TGCAGCGTTGCCGGGGAATTCACTGAAGCTTTCTTT.

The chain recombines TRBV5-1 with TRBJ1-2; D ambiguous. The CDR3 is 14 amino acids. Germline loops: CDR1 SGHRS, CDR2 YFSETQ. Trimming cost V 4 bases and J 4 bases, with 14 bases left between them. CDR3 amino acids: CASSPNTEAYGYTF. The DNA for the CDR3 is TGCGCCAGCAGCCCCAACACGGAGGCCTATGGCTACACCTTC.

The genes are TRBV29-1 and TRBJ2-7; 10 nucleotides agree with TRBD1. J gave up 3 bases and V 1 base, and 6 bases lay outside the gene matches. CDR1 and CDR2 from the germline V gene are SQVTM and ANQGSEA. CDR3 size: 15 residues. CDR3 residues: CSVEVLGTGDYEQYF. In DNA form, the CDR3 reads TGCAGCGTTGAAGTTCTTGGGACAGGGGACTACGAGCAGTACTTC.

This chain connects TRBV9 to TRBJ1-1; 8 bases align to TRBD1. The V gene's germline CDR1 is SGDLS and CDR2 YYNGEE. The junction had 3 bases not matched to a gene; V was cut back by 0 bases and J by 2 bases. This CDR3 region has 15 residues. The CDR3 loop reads CASSVVTGGNTEAFF. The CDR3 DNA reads TGTGCCAGCAGCGTAGTTACAGGGGGAAACACTGAAGCTTTCTTT.

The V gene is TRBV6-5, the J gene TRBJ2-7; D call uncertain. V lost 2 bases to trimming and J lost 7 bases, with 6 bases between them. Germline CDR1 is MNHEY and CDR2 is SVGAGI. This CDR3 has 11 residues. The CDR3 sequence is CASSYNREQYF. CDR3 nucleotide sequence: TGTGCCAGCAGTTACAACAGAGAGCAGTACTTC.

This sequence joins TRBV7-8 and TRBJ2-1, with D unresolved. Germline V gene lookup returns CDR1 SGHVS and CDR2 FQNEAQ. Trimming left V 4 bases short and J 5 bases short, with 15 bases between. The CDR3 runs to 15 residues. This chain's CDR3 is CASSSRVNLHNEQFF. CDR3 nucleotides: TGTGCCAGCAGCTCTAGGGTTAACCTACACAATGAGCAGTTCTTC.

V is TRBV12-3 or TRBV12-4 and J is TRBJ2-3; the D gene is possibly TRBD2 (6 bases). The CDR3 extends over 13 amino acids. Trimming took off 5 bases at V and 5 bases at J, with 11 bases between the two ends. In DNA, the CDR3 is TGTGCCAGCAGTCCGACTAGATTAGATACGCAGTATTTT. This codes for CASSPTRLDTQYF.

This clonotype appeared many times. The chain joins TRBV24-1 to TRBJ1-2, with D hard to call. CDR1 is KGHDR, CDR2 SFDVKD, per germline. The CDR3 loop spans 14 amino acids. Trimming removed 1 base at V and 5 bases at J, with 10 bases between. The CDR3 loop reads CATSDFDASYGYTF. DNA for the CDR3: TGTGCCACCAGTGATTTTGACGCCTCATATGGCTACACCTTC.

Here the CDR3 reads CASSGPGPGNTIYF. The DNA of the CDR3 is TGTGCCAGCAGTGGGCCTGGTCCTGGAAACACCATATATTTT. This sequence joins TRBV25-1 and TRBJ1-3, with D unclear. This CDR3 has 14 residues. V was trimmed by 4 bases and J by 2 bases, leaving 9 bases between them. Germline V lookup: CDR1 MGHDK, CDR2 SYGVNS.

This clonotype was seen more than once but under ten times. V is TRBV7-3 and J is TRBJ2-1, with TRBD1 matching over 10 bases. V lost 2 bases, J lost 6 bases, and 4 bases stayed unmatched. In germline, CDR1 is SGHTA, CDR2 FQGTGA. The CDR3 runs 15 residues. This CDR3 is CASSLDRDRGNEQFF. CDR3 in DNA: TGTGCCAGCAGCTTAGATCGGGACAGGGGCAATGAGCAGTTCTTC.

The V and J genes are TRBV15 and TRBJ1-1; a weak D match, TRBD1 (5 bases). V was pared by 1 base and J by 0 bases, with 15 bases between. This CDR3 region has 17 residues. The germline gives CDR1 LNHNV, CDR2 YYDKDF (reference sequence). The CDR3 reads CATSRVPGTVMNTEAFF. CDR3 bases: TGTGCCACCAGCAGAGTACCCGGGACGGTAATGAACACTGAAGCTTTCTTT.

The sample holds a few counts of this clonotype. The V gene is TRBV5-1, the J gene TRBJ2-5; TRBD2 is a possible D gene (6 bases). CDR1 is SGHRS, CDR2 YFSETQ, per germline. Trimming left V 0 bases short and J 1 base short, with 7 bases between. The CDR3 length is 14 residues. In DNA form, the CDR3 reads TGCGCCAGCAGCTTGGAACTAGCCCAAGAGACCCAGTACTTC. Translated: CASSLELAQETQYF. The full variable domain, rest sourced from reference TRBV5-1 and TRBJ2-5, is KAGVTQTPRYLIKTRGQQVTLSCSPISGHRSVSWYQQTPGQGLQFLFEYFSETQRNKGNFPGRFSGRQFSNSRSEMNVSTLELGDSALYLCASSLELAQETQYFGPGTRLLVL.

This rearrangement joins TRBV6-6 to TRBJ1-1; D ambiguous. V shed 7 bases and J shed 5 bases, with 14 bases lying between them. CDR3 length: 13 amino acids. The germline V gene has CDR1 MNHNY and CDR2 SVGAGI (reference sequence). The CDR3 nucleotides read TGTGCCAGCAAGGACCAAGTGAGGACTGAAGCTTTCTTT. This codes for CASKDQVRTEAFF.

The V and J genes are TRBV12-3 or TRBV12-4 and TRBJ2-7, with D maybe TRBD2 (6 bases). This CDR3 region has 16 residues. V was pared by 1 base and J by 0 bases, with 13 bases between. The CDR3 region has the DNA TGTGCCAGCAGTTTAGATCGGCTAGCGAGCTCCTACGAGCAGTACTTC. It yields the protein CASSLDRLASSYEQYF.

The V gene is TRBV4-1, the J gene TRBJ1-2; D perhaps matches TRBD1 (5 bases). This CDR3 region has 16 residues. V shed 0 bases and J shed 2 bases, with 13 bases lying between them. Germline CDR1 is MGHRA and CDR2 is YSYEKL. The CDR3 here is CASSQDGGHTNYGYTF. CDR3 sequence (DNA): TGCGCCAGCAGCCAAGATGGAGGACACACCAACTATGGCTACACCTTC.

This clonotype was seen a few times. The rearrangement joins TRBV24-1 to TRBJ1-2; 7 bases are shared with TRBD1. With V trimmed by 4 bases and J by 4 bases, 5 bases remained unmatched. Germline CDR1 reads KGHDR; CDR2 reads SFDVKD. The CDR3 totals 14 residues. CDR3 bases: TGTGCCACCAGTGAACCCGGGACAGCCTATGGCTACACCTTC. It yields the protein CATSEPGTAYGYTF.

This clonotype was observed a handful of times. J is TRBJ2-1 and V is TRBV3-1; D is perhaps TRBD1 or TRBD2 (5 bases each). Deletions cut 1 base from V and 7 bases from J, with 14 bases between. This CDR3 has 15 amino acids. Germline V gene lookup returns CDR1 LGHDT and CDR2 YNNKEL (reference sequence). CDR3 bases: TGTGCCAGCAGCCAAGCGGGGACCCCAAGGAATGAGCAGTTCTTC. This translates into CASSQAGTPRNEQFF.

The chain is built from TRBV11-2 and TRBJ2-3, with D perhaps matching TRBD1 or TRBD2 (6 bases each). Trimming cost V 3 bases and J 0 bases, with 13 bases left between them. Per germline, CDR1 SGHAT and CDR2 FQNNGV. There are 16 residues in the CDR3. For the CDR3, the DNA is TGTGCCAGCAGCTTGGGTGTAGGGGGGAGCACAGATACGCAGTATTTT. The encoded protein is CASSLGVGGSTDTQYF.

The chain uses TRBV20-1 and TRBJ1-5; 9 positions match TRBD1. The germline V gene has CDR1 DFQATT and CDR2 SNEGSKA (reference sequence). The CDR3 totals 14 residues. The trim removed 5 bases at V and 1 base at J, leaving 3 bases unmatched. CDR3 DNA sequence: TGCAGTGCTGGACAGGGGCTAAGCAATCAGCCCCAGCATTTT. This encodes CSAGQGLSNQPQHF.

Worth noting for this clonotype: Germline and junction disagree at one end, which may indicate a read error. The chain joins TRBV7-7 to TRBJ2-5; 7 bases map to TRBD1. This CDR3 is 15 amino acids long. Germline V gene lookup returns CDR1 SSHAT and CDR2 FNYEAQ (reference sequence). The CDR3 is CASSLSQGVGETQYF. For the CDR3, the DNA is TGTGCTAGCAGCCTCAGTCAGGGGGTTGGAGAGACCCAGTACTTC.

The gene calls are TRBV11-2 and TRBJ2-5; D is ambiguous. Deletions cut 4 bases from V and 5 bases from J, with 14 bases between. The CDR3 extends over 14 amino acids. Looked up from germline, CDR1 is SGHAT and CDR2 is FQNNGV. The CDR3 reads CASSSVGFWETQYF. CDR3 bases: TGTGCCAGCAGCTCTGTAGGCTTTTGGGAGACCCAGTACTTC.

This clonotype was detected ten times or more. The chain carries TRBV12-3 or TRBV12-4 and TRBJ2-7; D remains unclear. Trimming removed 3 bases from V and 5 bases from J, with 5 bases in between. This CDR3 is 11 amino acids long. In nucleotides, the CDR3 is TGTGCCAGCAGTTTGACAAACGAGCAGTACTTC. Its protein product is CASSLTNEQYF.